Presented here are 26 T cell receptor beta chains from one specimen sequenced in a study of CD8+ T cells in alopecia areata. Treatment meaning: oral pan-JAK inhibitor, 5-10 mg twice daily. TCR sequencing used cDNA made by reverse transcription of extracted RNA. Clones were read by immunoSEQ multiplex PCR, and TCRdb kept only the in-frame ones, dropping some. The sample lists 90,000 to 150,000 clones; 50% to 55% were seen once. The source was CD4+ T cells sorted from blood, collected at week 4, from a patient treated with tofacitinib. These receptors were collected from a human donor with alopecia areata.

The chain has TRBV30 and TRBJ2-7; 9 bases fit TRBD1. V lost 3 bases and J lost 5; bases outside the gene matches: 5. The germline V gene encodes CDR1 GTSNPN and CDR2 SVGIG (reference sequence). This CDR3 is 13 amino acids long. For the CDR3, the DNA is TGTGCCTGGAGGGGGACAGGGAGCCACGAGCAGTACTTC. As protein: CAWRGTGSHEQYF.

The rearrangement joins TRBV29-1 to TRBJ2-2, with unresolved D. Germline CDR1 and CDR2: SQVTM and ANQGSEA. V lost 4 bases to trimming and J lost 5 bases, with 11 bases between them. The CDR3 contains 13 residues. The CDR3 region is CSVGAHGTGELFF. The CDR3 nucleotides read TGCAGCGTTGGGGCTCACGGGACCGGGGAGCTGTTTTTT.

The table lists this clone with a few counts. The gene calls are TRBV30 and TRBJ1-5; D may be TRBD1 (5 bases). The CDR3 has 16 residues. Germline values: CDR1 GTSNPN, CDR2 SVGIG (reference sequence). With 1 base removed from V and 10 bases from J, the gap between germline ends came to 23 bases. The CDR3 nucleotides are TGTGCCTGGAGTGACCGCCGGGGGGTATCAATCAGCCCCCAGCATTTT. Residues: CAWSDRRGVSISPQHF.

This clone was observed a few times. This CDR3 is CASSLAVGLQETQYF. The CDR3 DNA sequence: TGCGCCAGCAGCTTGGCCGTGGGACTGCAAGAGACCCAGTACTTC. The chain combines TRBV5-1 with TRBJ2-5; the D gene is possibly TRBD2 (6 bases). Trimming left V 0 bases short and J 2 bases short, with 11 bases between. The CDR3 is 15 residues long. Germline-derived CDR1 and CDR2 are SGHRS and YFSETQ.

The V gene is TRBV7-2, the J gene TRBJ2-1, with D tentatively TRBD1 (6 bases). Trimming stripped 1 base from V and 8 bases from J, with 12 bases between. The CDR3 covers 14 residues. Looked up from germline, CDR1 is SGHTA and CDR2 is FQGNSA. DNA of the CDR3: TGTGCCAGCAGCTTAGGCTGGGGGCCGGATGAGCAGTTCTTC. This translates into CASSLGWGPDEQFF.

The chain is built from TRBV5-1 and TRBJ2-2, with D unresolved. CDR1 SGHRS and CDR2 YFSETQ come from the germline V gene. V lost 0 bases, J lost 7 bases, and 7 bases lay in between. The CDR3 runs 13 residues. CDR3 sequence: CASSLEGNGELFF. In nucleotides, the CDR3 is TGCGCCAGCAGCTTGGAAGGGAACGGGGAGCTGTTTTTT.

This clone was counted only a few times. J is TRBJ1-1 and V is TRBV19; a possible D gene is TRBD1 (6 bases). This CDR3 spans 14 amino acids. Trimming cost V 3 bases and J 4 bases, with 12 bases left between them. The germline V gene encodes CDR1 LNHDA and CDR2 SQIVND (reference sequence). The CDR3 region has the DNA TGTGCCAGTAGTATCGGGACATCGGGCACTGAAGCTTTCTTT. This codes for CASSIGTSGTEAFF.

This sequence joins TRBV29-1 and TRBJ2-5; D is possibly TRBD2 (5 bases). Germline V CDR1 and CDR2: SQVTM, ANQGSEA. With 4 bases removed from V and 2 bases from J, the gap between germline ends came to 11 bases. The CDR3 extends over 13 amino acids. CDR3: CSVGPRGQETQYF. The DNA for the CDR3 is TGCAGCGTTGGGCCCAGAGGGCAAGAGACCCAGTACTTC. The full variable domain, rest sourced from reference TRBV29-1 and TRBJ2-5, is SAVISQKPSRDICQRGTSLTIQCQVDSQVTMMFWYRQQPGQSLTLIATANQGSEATYESGFVIDKFPISRPNLTFSTLTVSNMSPEDSSIYLCSVGPRGQETQYFGPGTRLLVL.

This rearrangement joins TRBV7-9 to TRBJ2-1, with TRBD2 matching 13 bases. V was clipped by 6 bases and J by 5 bases; unmatched bases: 7. This CDR3 contains 16 residues. Germline V CDR1 and CDR2: SEHNR, FQNEAQ (reference sequence). CDR3 bases: TGTGCCAGCAGTCGGACTAGCGGGAGTGGCCACAATGAGCAGTTCTTC. Translation: CASSRTSGSGHNEQFF.

The chain recombines TRBV30 with TRBJ2-7; tentatively, D is TRBD1 (6 bases). CDR1 is GTSNPN and CDR2 is SVGIG in the germline V gene (reference sequence). The CDR3 spans 15 residues. V shed 2 bases and J shed 3 bases, with 17 bases lying between them. CDR3 nucleotide sequence: TGTGCCTGGAGTATCCCACAGGGTACTCACTACGAGCAGTACTTC. Amino acid sequence: CAWSIPQGTHYEQYF. The variable domain in full, completed from reference TRBV30 and TRBJ2-7, reads SQTIHQWPATLVQPVGSPLSLECTVEGTSNPNLYWYRQAAGRGLQLLFYSVGIGQISSEVPQNLSASRPQDRQFILSSKKLLLSDSGFYLCAWSIPQGTHYEQYFGPGTRLTVT.

The V and J genes are TRBV7-9 and TRBJ2-5, with unresolved D. The germline V and J ends were trimmed by 5 bases and 4 bases, with 11 bases remaining between them. Germline loops: CDR1 SEHNR, CDR2 FQNEAQ (reference sequence). This CDR3 region has 13 residues. In DNA form, the CDR3 reads TGTGCCAGCAGCCCCCGCCGTTTAGAGACCCAGTACTTC. Translating it yields CASSPRRLETQYF.

J is TRBJ2-3 and V is TRBV27; no firm D call. V was cut by 4 bases and J by 3 bases, with 11 bases left in between. This CDR3 region has 14 residues. From germline, CDR1 is MNHEY and CDR2 SMNVEV (reference sequence). The CDR3 region is CASSSWDRTDTQYF. CDR3 DNA: TGTGCCAGCAGTTCATGGGATCGTACAGATACGCAGTATTTT.

The chain carries TRBV4-2 and TRBJ2-7; possibly TRBD2 for D (6 bases). V lost 1 base and J lost 3, with 19 bases in between. The CDR3 is 17 residues long. CDR1 is LGHNA and CDR2 is YNFKEQ in the germline V gene. The CDR3 region is CASSQGGGASASYEQYF. In DNA form, the CDR3 reads TGTGCCAGCAGCCAAGGGGGCGGGGCTAGCGCAAGCTACGAGCAGTACTTC.

The rearrangement links TRBV9 to TRBJ2-7; possible D gene TRBD1, 6 bases. This CDR3 is 12 amino acids long. Trimming took off 4 bases at V and 4 bases at J, with 9 bases between the two ends. The V gene's germline CDR1 is SGDLS and CDR2 YYNGEE. CDR3 coding DNA: TGTGCCAGCAGCCCGGACAGATACGAGCAGTACTTC. It is translated as CASSPDRYEQYF.

This clone was found a few times. This sequence joins TRBV7-9 and TRBJ1-1; 7 bases line up with TRBD1. The V gene end was trimmed by 4 bases and the J gene end by 10 bases; junction bases not matched to a gene: 3. CDR3 length equals 11 residues. Germline V lookup: CDR1 SEHNR, CDR2 FQNEAQ (reference sequence). The CDR3 here is CASSSGQRAFF. The CDR3 DNA sequence: TGTGCCAGCAGCTCGGGACAGAGAGCTTTCTTT.

This clone has only a few counts. This sequence joins TRBV7-9 and TRBJ1-1, with unresolved D. The V gene's germline CDR1 is SEHNR and CDR2 FQNEAQ (reference sequence). V lost 6 bases, J lost 1 base, and 12 bases lay in between. The CDR3 contains 14 residues. The CDR3 region is CASSPFTANTEAFF. The CDR3 coding sequence is TGTGCCAGCAGTCCGTTCACAGCGAACACTGAAGCTTTCTTT.

The CDR3 DNA is TGCAGCGTTGGACGGGGCGGGAGCGGTGAGCAGTTCTTC. This sequence encodes CSVGRGGSGEQFF. The J gene is TRBJ2-1, the V gene TRBV29-1, with TRBD2 identical over 7 bases. Trimming cost V 4 bases and J 9 bases; bases outside gene matches: 9. Germline loops: CDR1 SQVTM, CDR2 ANQGSEA. CDR3 length: 13 residues.

The genes are TRBV7-2 and TRBJ2-5; 7 bases are a match to TRBD1. Trimming took 0 bases from V and 5 from J; bases not matched to a gene: 3. Germline-derived CDR1 and CDR2 are SGHTA and FQGNSA. The CDR3 covers 14 residues. CDR3 loop: CASSLAQGTETQYF. The CDR3 DNA follows: TGTGCCAGCAGCTTAGCACAGGGGACCGAGACCCAGTACTTC.

V gene TRBV4-2 combines with J gene TRBJ2-7; D call uncertain. The CDR3 is 17 residues long. Germline V gene data show CDR1 as LGHNA and CDR2 as YNFKEQ. The V end was cut by 3 bases, the J end by 2 bases, with 20 bases between. In nucleotides, the CDR3 is TGTGCCAGCAGCCAGGATGCCTATGGCGTTAGGACCTACGAGCAGTACTTC. Encoded protein: CASSQDAYGVRTYEQYF.

The V call is TRBV7-8, the J call TRBJ2-1, with D hard to call. Germline CDR1 and CDR2: SGHVS and FQNEAQ. The CDR3 is made up of 17 amino acids. Trimming removed 5 bases from V and 0 bases from J, with 17 bases in between. As DNA, the CDR3 is TGTGCCAGCAGCCCACGACTGCCCCAAAGCTCCTACAATGAGCAGTTCTTC. The encoded protein is CASSPRLPQSSYNEQFF.

The gene calls are TRBV30 and TRBJ2-5, with D possibly TRBD1 on 6 matching bases. Trimming left V 5 bases short and J 4 bases short, with 17 bases between. The CDR3 has 14 amino acids. Germline CDR1 reads GTSNPN; CDR2 reads SVGIG (reference sequence). The CDR3 loop reads CAWGSEGVRETQYF. For the CDR3, the DNA is TGTGCCTGGGGGAGCGAGGGGGTTCGAGAGACCCAGTACTTC.

This sequence joins TRBV30 and TRBJ1-1; D is possibly TRBD1 (6 bases). CDR3 length equals 11 residues. Deletions cut 8 bases from V and 5 bases from J, with 12 bases between. CDR1 and CDR2 from the germline V gene are GTSNPN and SVGIG (reference sequence). The CDR3 coding sequence is TGTGCCGGTACAGGGATAACTGAAGCTTTCTTT. Residues: CAGTGITEAFF. The full variable domain, in which reference TRBV30 and TRBJ1-1 provide the parts outside the CDR3, is SQTIHQWPATLVQPVGSPLSLECTVEGTSNPNLYWYRQAAGRGLQLLFYSVGIGQISSEVPQNLSASRPQDRQFILSSKKLLLSDSGFYLCAGTGITEAFFGQGTRLTVV.

The genes are TRBV6-5 and TRBJ2-7, with 8 bases lining up with TRBD1. This CDR3 has 13 residues. Looked up from germline, CDR1 is MNHEY and CDR2 is SVGAGI. After removal of 2 bases from V and 6 bases from J, the junction contained 3 bases not matched to a gene. The chain's CDR3 is CASSYDRGSEQYF. The CDR3 DNA sequence: TGTGCCAGCAGTTACGACAGGGGATCCGAGCAGTACTTC.

The sample holds a few counts of this clone. At one of its ends the junction is not consistent with the germline gene, which may arise from a read error. The V and J genes are TRBV6-1 and TRBJ1-6; D unresolved. This CDR3 is built from 15 residues. Germline-derived CDR1 and CDR2 are MNHNS and SASEGT. This CDR3 is CASREGSSYNSPLHF. CDR3 in DNA: TGTGCCAGCAGAGAAGGGAGCTCCTATAATTCACCCCTCCACTTT.

The V call is TRBV6-1, the J call TRBJ2-5, with 8 bases lining up with TRBD2. With 7 bases clipped from V and 4 bases from J, the junction kept 5 bases outside the gene matches. The CDR3 loop spans 13 amino acids. CDR1 is MNHNS, CDR2 SASEGT, per germline. The CDR3 DNA sequence: TGTGCCAGCAAGCGGGAGTTAGGAGAGACCCAGTACTTC. This translates into CASKRELGETQYF.

The chain couples TRBV30 to TRBJ1-1, with D uncertain. Germline lookup yields CDR1 GTSNPN and CDR2 SVGIG (reference sequence). The CDR3 has 11 residues. V was cut by 5 bases and J by 5 bases, with 9 bases left in between. The DNA of the CDR3 is TGTGCCTGGGGCGGGTGGACTGAAGCTTTCTTT. It codes for CAWGGWTEAFF.